Below, 4 T cell receptor beta chains from the same sample are listed, as sequenced in a study of control samples from healthy donors and cancer patients. TCRdb keeps only in-frame clones here, not all; method: immunoSEQ multiplex PCR. Of tens of thousands of clones in the sample, 80% to 90% are singletons; the top ten hold around 2.8%. The sequencing sample was made of PBMCs. Source of these receptors: a woman aged 45-59 years with lung cancer.

The rearrangement joins TRBV19 to TRBJ1-2, with 9 bases identical to TRBD1. Germline-derived CDR1 and CDR2 are LNHDA and SQIVND (reference sequence). CDR3 length equals 14 residues. Trimming removed 7 bases from V and 5 bases from J; junction bases left unmatched: 8. The CDR3 DNA follows: TGTGCCAGTAAAGACGGGACAGGGCATTATGGCTACACCTTC. Encoded protein: CASKDGTGHYGYTF.

The gene calls are TRBV28 and TRBJ2-1, with 12 bases identical to TRBD2. Germline V gene data show CDR1 as MDHEN and CDR2 as SYDVKM. Germline trimming cut 6 bases from V and 0 bases from J; bases unmatched to any gene: 3. The CDR3 length is 16 residues. In nucleotides, the CDR3 is TGTGCCAGCAGCGGGACTAGCGGGTTCTCCTACAATGAGCAGTTCTTC. This gives the protein CASSGTSGFSYNEQFF.

Regarding this clone: Distinct nucleotide sequences in the sample also encode this CDR3. The genes are TRBV5-1 and TRBJ2-7; D gene unclear. The CDR3 length is 13 residues. V lost 0 bases, J lost 0 bases, and 4 bases lay in between. CDR1 SGHRS and CDR2 YFSETQ come from the germline V gene. The CDR3 DNA sequence: TGCGCCAGCAGCTTGGCCGGCTCCTACGAGCAGTACTTC. Protein: CASSLAGSYEQYF.

This clone was seen only once. The V gene is TRBV18, the J gene TRBJ1-2, with a tentative D call TRBD1 (6 bases). The germline gives CDR1 KGHSH, CDR2 LQKENI. The CDR3 has 14 amino acids. Deletions cut 6 bases from V and 3 bases from J, with 14 bases between. CDR3 loop: CASSRDGQYYGYTF. The CDR3 DNA reads as TGTGCCAGCTCGCGAGACGGACAGTACTATGGCTACACCTTC.